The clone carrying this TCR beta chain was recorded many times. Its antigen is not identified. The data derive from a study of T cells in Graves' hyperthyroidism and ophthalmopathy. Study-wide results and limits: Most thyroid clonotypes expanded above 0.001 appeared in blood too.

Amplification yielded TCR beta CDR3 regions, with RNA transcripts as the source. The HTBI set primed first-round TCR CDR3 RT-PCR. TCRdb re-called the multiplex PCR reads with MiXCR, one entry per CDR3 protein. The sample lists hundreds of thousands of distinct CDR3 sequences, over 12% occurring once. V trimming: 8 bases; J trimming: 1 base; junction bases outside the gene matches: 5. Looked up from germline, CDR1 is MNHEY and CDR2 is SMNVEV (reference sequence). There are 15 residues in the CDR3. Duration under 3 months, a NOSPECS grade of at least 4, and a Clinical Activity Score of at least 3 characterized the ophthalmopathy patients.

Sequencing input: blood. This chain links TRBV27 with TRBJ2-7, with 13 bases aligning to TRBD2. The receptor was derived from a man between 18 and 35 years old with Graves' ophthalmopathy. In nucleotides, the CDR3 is TGTGCCAGCGCCCGGACTAGCGGGAGTTCCTACGAGCAGTACTTC. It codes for CASARTSGSSYEQYF.